This T cell receptor (beta chain) appears in the sequencing data of a study of graft-versus-host responses after intestinal transplantation. The V segment lost 4 bases and the J segment 0 bases; nucleotides outside the gene matches: 6. CDR1 and CDR2 from the germline V gene are LNHDA and SQIVND (reference sequence). The CDR3 is 16 amino acids. Sequencing was performed with immunoSEQ multiplex PCR; in TCRdb, only in-frame clones are kept and a portion is missing. The sample records fewer than 100,000 clones, about 83% being singletons. The J gene is TRBJ1-5, the V gene TRBV19; the match to TRBD1 covers 7 bases. This sample comprised PBMCs, obtained 255 days after intestinal transplant. The clonotype originates from a human patient who received an intestinal transplant, so some T cells may come from the graft donor. CDR3 sequence: CASSRRQGDSNQPQHF. The CDR3 nucleotides read TGTGCCAGTAGTAGGCGGCAGGGGGATAGCAATCAGCCCCAGCATTTT.